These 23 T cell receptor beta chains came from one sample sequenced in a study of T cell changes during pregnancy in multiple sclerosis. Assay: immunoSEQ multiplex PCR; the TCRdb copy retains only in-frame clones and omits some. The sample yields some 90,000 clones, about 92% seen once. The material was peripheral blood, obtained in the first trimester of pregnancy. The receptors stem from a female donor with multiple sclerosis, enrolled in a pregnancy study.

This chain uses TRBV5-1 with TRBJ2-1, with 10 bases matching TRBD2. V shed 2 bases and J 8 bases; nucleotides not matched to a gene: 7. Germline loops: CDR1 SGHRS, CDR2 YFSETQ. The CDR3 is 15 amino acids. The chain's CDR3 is CASSLAGGPSDEQFF. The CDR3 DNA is TGCGCCAGCAGCTTAGCGGGAGGGCCTTCAGATGAGCAGTTCTTC.

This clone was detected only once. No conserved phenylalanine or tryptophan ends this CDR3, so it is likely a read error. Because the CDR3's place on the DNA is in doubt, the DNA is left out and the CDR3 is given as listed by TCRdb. The CDR3 is CASSEAAGAPPI. The rearrangement joins TRBV6-1 to TRBJ2-7; TRBD2, the D gene given by the table, was not confirmed from the DNA. In germline, CDR1 is MNHNS, CDR2 SASEGT. The CDR3 totals 12 residues, both ends included.

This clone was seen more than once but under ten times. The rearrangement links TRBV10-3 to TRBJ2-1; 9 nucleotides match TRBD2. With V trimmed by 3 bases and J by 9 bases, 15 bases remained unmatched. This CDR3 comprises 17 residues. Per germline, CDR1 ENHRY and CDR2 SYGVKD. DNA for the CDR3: TGTGCCATCAGTGACCTCCAGAGCGGCGGGAGGGCAGGTGAGCAGTTCTTC. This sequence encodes CAISDLQSGGRAGEQFF.

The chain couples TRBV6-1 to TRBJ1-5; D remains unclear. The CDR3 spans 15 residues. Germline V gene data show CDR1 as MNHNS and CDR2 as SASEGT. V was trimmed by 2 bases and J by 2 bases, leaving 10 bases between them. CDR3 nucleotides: TGTGCCAGCAGTGAATTGGTGTCGGGCAATCAGCCCCAGCATTTT. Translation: CASSELVSGNQPQHF.

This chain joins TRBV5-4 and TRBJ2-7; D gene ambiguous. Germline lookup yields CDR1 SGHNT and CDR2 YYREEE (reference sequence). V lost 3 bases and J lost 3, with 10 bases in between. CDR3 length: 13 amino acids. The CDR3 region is CASSSSANYEQYF. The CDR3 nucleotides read TGTGCCAGCAGCTCTTCAGCGAACTACGAGCAGTACTTC.

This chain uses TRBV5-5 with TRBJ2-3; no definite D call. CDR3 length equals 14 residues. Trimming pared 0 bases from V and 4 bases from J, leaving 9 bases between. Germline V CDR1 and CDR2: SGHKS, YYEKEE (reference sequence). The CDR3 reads CASSLERGPDTQYF. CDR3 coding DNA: TGTGCCAGCAGCTTGGAGAGAGGCCCAGATACGCAGTATTTT. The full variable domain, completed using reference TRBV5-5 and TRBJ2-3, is DAGVTQSPTHLIKTRGQQVTLRCSPISGHKSVSWYQQVLGQGPQFIFQYYEKEERGRGNFPDRFSARQFPNYSSELNVNALLLGDSALYLCASSLERGPDTQYFGPGTRLTVL.

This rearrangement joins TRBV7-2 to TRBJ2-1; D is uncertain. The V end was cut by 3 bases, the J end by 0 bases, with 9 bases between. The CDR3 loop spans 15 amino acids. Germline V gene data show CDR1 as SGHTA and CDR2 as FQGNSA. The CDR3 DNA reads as TGTGCCAGCAGCTTGAGGCCTAGCTCCTACAATGAGCAGTTCTTC. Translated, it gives CASSLRPSSYNEQFF. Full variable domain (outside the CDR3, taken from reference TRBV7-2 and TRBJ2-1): GAGVSQSPSNKVTEKGKDVELRCDPISGHTALYWYRQSLGQGLEFLIYFQGNSAPDKSGLPSDRFSAERTGGSVSTLTIQRTQQEDSAVYLCASSLRPSSYNEQFFGPGTRLTVL.

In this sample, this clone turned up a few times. CDR3 bases: TGTGCCAGCAGTTTAGGCAGGAAACAGCCCCAGCATTTT. It yields the protein CASSLGRKQPQHF. The chain has TRBV27 and TRBJ1-5, with D uncertain. The CDR3 spans 13 residues. Germline V lookup: CDR1 MNHEY, CDR2 SMNVEV (reference sequence). Trimming pared 2 bases from V and 7 bases from J, leaving 9 bases between.

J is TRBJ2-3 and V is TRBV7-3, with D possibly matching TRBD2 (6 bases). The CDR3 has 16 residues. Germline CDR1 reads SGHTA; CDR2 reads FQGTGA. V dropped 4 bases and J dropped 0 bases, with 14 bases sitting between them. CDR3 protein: CASSWGDRTSTDTQYF. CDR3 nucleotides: TGTGCCAGCAGCTGGGGGGACCGAACTAGCACAGATACGCAGTATTTT.

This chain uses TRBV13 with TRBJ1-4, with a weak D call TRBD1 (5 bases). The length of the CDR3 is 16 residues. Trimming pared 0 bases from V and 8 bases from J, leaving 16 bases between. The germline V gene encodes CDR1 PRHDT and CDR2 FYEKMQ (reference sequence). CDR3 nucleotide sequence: TGTGCCAGCAGCTTAGGGTTCAGCGGGGCGCGGGAAAAACTGTTTTTT. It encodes CASSLGFSGAREKLFF.

This chain's CDR3 is CASSSRDSGNTIYF. The CDR3 region has the DNA TGTGCCAGCAGCTCCCGGGACAGTGGAAACACCATATATTTT. The chain carries TRBV7-6 and TRBJ1-3, with 7 nucleotides matching TRBD1. The CDR3 has 14 residues. Germline CDR1 is SGHVS and CDR2 is FNYEAQ. V was pared by 4 bases and J by 3 bases, with 3 bases of the junction left unmatched. The complete variable domain, with remaining parts taken from reference TRBV7-6 and TRBJ1-3, reads GAGVSQSPRYKVTKRGQDVALRCDPISGHVSLYWYRQALGQGPEFLTYFNYEAQQDKSGLPNDRFSAERPEGSISTLTIQRTEQRDSAMYRCASSSRDSGNTIYFGEGSWLTVV.

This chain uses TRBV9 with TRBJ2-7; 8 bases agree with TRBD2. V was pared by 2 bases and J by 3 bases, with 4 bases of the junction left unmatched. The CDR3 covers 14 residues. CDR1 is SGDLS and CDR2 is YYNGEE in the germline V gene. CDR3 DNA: TGTGCCAGCAGCGTCGGGACTAGACACTACGAGCAGTACTTC. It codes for CASSVGTRHYEQYF.

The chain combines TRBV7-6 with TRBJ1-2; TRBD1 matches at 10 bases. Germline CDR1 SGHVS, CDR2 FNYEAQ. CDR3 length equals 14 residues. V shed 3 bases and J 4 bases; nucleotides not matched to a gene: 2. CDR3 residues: CASSFGQGGYGYTF. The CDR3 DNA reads TGTGCCAGCAGCTTCGGACAGGGGGGCTATGGCTACACCTTC.

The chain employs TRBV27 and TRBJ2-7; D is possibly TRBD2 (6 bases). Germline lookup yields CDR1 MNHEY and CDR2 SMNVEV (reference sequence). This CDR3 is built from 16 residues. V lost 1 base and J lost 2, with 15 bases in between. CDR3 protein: CASSLLFAGTPYEQYF. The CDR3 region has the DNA TGTGCCAGCAGTTTATTATTTGCGGGGACTCCCTACGAGCAGTACTTC.

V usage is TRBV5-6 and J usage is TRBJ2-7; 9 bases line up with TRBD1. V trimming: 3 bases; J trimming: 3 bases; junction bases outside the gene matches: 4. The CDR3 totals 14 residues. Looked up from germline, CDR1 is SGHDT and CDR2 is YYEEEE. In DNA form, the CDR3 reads TGTGCCAGCAGCTCCGGGACAGGGAACTACGAGCAGTACTTC. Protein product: CASSSGTGNYEQYF.

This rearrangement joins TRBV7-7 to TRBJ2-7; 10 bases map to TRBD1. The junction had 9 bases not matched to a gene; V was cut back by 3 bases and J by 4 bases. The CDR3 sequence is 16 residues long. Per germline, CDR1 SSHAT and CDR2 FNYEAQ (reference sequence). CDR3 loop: CASSLGTAGQGYEQYF. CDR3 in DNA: TGTGCCAGCAGCTTGGGAACAGCGGGACAGGGGTACGAGCAGTACTTC.

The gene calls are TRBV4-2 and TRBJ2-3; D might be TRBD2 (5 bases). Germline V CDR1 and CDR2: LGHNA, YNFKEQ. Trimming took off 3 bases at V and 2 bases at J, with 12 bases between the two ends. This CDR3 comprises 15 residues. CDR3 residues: CASSQSGGLTDTQYF. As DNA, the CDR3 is TGTGCCAGCAGCCAGAGCGGTGGCCTCACAGATACGCAGTATTTT.

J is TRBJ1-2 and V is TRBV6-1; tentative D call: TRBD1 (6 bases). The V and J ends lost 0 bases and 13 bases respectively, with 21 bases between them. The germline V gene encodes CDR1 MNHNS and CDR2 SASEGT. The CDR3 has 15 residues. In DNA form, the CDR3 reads TGTGCCAGCAGTGAAGCCCCCGGGACATCTATCACCCGCACCTTC. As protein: CASSEAPGTSITRTF.

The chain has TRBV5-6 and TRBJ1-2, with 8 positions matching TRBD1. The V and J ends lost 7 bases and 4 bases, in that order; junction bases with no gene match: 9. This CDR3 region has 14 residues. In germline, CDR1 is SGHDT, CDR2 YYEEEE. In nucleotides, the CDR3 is TGTGCCAGCCACTCAGGGGGCGGGGGCTATGGCTACACCTTC. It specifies CASHSGGGGYGYTF.

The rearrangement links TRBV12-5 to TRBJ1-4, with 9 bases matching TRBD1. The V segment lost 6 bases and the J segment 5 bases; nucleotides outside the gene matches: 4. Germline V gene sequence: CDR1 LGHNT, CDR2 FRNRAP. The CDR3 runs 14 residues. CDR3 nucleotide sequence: TGTGCTAGTGGCCCGGGACAGGGAAATGAAAAACTGTTTTTT. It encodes CASGPGQGNEKLFF.

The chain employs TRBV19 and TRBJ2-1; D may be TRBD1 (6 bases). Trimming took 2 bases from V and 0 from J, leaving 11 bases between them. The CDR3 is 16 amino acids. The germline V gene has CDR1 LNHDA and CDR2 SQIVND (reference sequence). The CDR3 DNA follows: TGTGCCAGTAGTATATATGGGGGCAGCTCCTACAATGAGCAGTTCTTC. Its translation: CASSIYGGSSYNEQFF.

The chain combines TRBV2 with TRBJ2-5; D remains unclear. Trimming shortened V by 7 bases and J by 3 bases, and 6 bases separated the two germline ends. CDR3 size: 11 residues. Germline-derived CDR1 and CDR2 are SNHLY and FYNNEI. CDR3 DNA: TGTGCCAGCACCCGGGAAGAGACCCAGTACTTC. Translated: CASTREETQYF.

The CDR3 DNA reads TGTGCCAGCAGCTTGGAGGGGAGCAATCAGCCCCAGCATTTT. It encodes CASSLEGSNQPQHF. The V and J genes are TRBV5-4 and TRBJ1-5; possibly TRBD1 for D (5 bases). V gave up 0 bases and J gave up 1 base, with 5 bases separating them. CDR3 size: 14 residues. Germline CDR1 and CDR2: SGHNT and YYREEE (reference sequence).